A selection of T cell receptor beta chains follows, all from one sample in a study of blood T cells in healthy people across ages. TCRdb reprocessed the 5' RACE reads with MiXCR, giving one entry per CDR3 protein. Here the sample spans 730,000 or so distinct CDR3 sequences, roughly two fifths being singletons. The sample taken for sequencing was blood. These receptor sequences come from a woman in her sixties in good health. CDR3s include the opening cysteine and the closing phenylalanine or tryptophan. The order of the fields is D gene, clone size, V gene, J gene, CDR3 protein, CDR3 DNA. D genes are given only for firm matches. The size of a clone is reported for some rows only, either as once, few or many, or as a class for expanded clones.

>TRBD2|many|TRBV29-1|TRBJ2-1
CSVAGTSSYNEQFF
TGCAGCGTAGCCGGGACTAGCTCCTACAATGAGCAGTTCTTC
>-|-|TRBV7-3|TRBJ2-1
CASSLLREPNEQFF
TGTGCCAGCAGCTTGCTCCGGGAGCCCAATGAGCAGTTCTTC
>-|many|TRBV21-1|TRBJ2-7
CASRSGPPYEQYF
TGTGCCAGCAGATCGGGACCTCCCTACGAGCAGTACTTC
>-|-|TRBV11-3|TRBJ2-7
CASSITPNEQYF
TGTGCCAGCAGCATAACTCCTAACGAGCAGTACTTC
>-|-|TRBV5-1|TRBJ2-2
CASRQMENTGELFF
TGCGCCAGCAGACAGATGGAGAACACCGGGGAGCTGTTTTTT
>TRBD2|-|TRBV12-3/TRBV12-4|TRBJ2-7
CASTSSLAGALQFNEQYF
TGTGCCAGCACCTCCTCTTTAGCGGGGGCTCTTCAATTCAATGAGCAGTACTTC
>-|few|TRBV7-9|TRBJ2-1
CASSPGVGRSYNEQFF
TGTGCCAGCAGCCCGGGGGTGGGCCGCTCCTACAATGAGCAGTTCTTC
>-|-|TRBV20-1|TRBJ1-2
CSASVQGAPYGYTF
TGCAGTGCGAGTGTCCAGGGAGCCCCCTATGGCTACACCTTC
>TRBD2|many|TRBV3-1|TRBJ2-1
CASRTTSGDSYNEQFF
TGTGCCAGCAGAACCACTAGCGGGGACTCCTACAATGAGCAGTTCTTC
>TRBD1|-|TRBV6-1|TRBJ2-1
CASSPRTTWTGVVYNEQFF
TGTGCCAGCAGTCCTAGGACAACGTGGACAGGGGTAGTCTACAATGAGCAGTTCTTC
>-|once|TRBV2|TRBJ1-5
CASSTASNQPQHF
TGTGCCAGCAGTACAGCCAGCAATCAGCCCCAGCATTTT
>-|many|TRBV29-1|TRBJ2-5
CSVSSAKNNEQYF
TGCAGCGTGAGTAGCGCTAAGAACAATGAGCAGTACTTC
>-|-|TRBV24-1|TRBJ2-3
CATSEDQDTQYF
TGTGCCACCAGTGAGGATCAAGATACGCAGTATTTT
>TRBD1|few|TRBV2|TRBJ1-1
CASSRDRGMRTEAFF
TGTGCCAGCAGCCGGGACAGGGGAATGAGGACTGAAGCTTTCTTT
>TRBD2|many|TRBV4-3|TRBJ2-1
CASSQAVGTSGKNEQFF
TGCGCCAGCAGCCAAGCCGTCGGGACTAGCGGGAAAAATGAGCAGTTCTTC
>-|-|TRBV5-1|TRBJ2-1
CASSPTLTNEQFF
TGCGCCAGCAGCCCGACCTTGACCAATGAGCAGTTCTTC
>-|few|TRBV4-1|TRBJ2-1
CASSQVAETGEQFF
TGCGCCAGCAGCCAAGTGGCGGAGACGGGTGAGCAGTTCTTC
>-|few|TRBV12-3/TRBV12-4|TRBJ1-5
CASTLEGQPQHF
TGTGCCAGCACACTTGAGGGTCAGCCCCAGCATTTT
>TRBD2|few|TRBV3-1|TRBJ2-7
CASSQAGGRGEQYF
TGTGCCAGCAGCCAAGCGGGAGGGCGGGGCGAGCAGTACTTC
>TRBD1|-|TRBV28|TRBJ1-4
CASRQQGSLEKLFF
TGTGCCAGCAGGCAACAGGGGAGTTTAGAAAAACTGTTTTTT
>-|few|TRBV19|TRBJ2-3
CASRDGSSTDTQYF
TGTGCCAGTAGGGACGGATCTAGCACAGATACGCAGTATTTT
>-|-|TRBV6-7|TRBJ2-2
CASSFETGRIGELFF
TGTGCCAGCAGTTTTGAGACAGGGAGGATCGGGGAGCTGTTTTTT
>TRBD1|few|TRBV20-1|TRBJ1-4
CSAPGTGDEKLFF
TGCAGTGCTCCCGGGACAGGGGATGAAAAACTGTTTTTT
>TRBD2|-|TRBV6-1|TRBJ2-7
CASRTGTSGGHSYEQYF
TGTGCCAGCAGAACCGGGACTAGCGGGGGCCACTCCTACGAGCAGTACTTC